This T cell receptor beta chain was sequenced for a study of T-cell memory formation after mild COVID-19. Broader study findings: The study detected some responding clones in pre-infection memory, suggesting cross-reactive memory joined. Contracting clones from day 15 to 85 showed balanced CD4/CD8; later expanders favored CD4+.

With constant-segment primers, 5'RACE yielded cDNA libraries of TCR alpha and TCR beta that carried sample barcodes and UMIs. MiXCR, run by TCRdb on the 5' RACE reads, gives a single entry per CDR3 protein. The profile shows fewer than 650,000 distinct CDR3 sequences, approximately 15% of them singletons. As regards this clonotype: Antigen: not known.

Germline V gene data show CDR1 as SGHDT and CDR2 as YYEEEE. The CDR3 totals 14 residues. V gave up 4 bases and J gave up 1 base, with 10 bases separating them. The gene calls are TRBV5-6 and TRBJ2-3, with D unclear. Sequencing used PBMCs or a T cell subset sorted from them (not recorded which). The origin of this receptor is an adult woman who had mild COVID-19 (a few samples of this study predate the infection). Cell type and time point are not known. CDR3 region: CASSPVQGTDTQYF. CDR3 coding DNA: TGTGCCAGCAGCCCCGTCCAGGGCACAGATACGCAGTATTTT.